The next 8 T cell receptor beta chains were all read from a single sample in a study of blood T cell repertoires in COVID-19. Sequencing used immunoSEQ multiplex PCR; TCRdb keeps in-frame clones, though not all of them. The sample yields 650,000 to 800,000 clones, 80% to 90% seen once. The sequenced sample consisted of peripheral blood. The receptors shown here come from a woman in her late teens or twenties with acute or convalescent COVID-19.

The chain recombines TRBV10-3 with TRBJ1-6; perhaps TRBD1 as D (5 bases). From germline, CDR1 is ENHRY and CDR2 SYGVKD. V lost 11 bases and J 10 bases, leaving 18 bases between the germline ends. The CDR3 spans 13 residues. CDR3 coding DNA: TGTGCCTCGAGCCCGGGGGTTACGTCACCCCTCCACTTT. This codes for CASSPGVTSPLHF.

A single count supports this clone. V gene TRBV5-1 combines with J gene TRBJ1-4; D is possibly TRBD1 (6 bases). CDR1 and CDR2 from the germline V gene are SGHRS and YFSETQ. Between the trimmed V and J ends, which lost 0 bases and 7 bases, there was a span of 19 bases. This CDR3 contains 17 residues. Here the CDR3 DNA reads TGCGCCAGCAGCTTGGAAGGCAGGGGAGTTTTGGCTGAAAAACTGTTTTTT. This sequence encodes CASSLEGRGVLAEKLFF.

About this clone itself: In the same sample, other DNA sequences code for this CDR3. The chain uses TRBV2 and TRBJ1-1; D not certain. CDR1 SNHLY and CDR2 FYNNEI come from the germline V gene. The ends were cut back, 4 bases at V and 1 base at J, with 7 bases in the middle. The CDR3 has 13 residues. Here the CDR3 reads CASSVAENTEAFF. As DNA, the CDR3 is TGTGCCAGCAGTGTGGCCGAGAACACTGAAGCTTTCTTT.

The J gene is TRBJ1-1, the V gene TRBV7-9; TRBD1 is a possible D gene (6 bases). The V gene lost 4 bases and the J gene lost 5 bases, with 20 bases spanning the gap. Germline V CDR1 and CDR2: SEHNR, FQNEAQ (reference sequence). CDR3 size: 16 residues. The CDR3 DNA follows: TGTGCCAGCAGCTCCGGCAGGGGAATCCGTGTGACTGAAGCTTTCTTT. Translation gives CASSSGRGIRVTEAFF.

V is TRBV9 and J is TRBJ1-1; 9 bases fit TRBD1. The CDR3 is made up of 17 amino acids. V lost 0 bases to trimming and J lost 5 bases; unmatched junction nucleotides: 11. Per the germline V gene, CDR1 is SGDLS and CDR2 is YYNGEE. The CDR3 here is CASSVAAQGAIRTEAFF. The CDR3 region has the DNA TGTGCCAGCAGCGTAGCTGCACAGGGGGCGATTAGGACTGAAGCTTTCTTT.

The rearrangement uses TRBV19 and TRBJ1-2; TRBD1 agrees at 7 bases. CDR3 length: 16 residues. V lost 3 bases, J lost 4 bases, and 11 bases stayed unmatched. Germline CDR1 LNHDA, CDR2 SQIVND (reference sequence). The CDR3 region is CASSIGTASFFYGYTF. Written as DNA, the CDR3 is TGTGCCAGTAGTATTGGGACAGCAAGCTTTTTCTATGGCTACACCTTC.

The chain joins TRBV18 to TRBJ2-3; TRBD1 matches at 11 bases. With V trimmed by 3 bases and J by 5 bases, 7 bases remained unmatched. CDR3 length: 16 residues. Per germline, CDR1 KGHSH and CDR2 LQKENI. CDR3 residues: CASSPPGTGGLDTQYF. The CDR3 nucleotides read TGTGCCAGCTCACCGCCCGGGACAGGGGGTTTAGATACGCAGTATTTT.

The chain joins TRBV4-1 to TRBJ1-5, with D unclear. Trimming pared 8 bases from V and 3 bases from J, leaving 17 bases between. In germline, CDR1 is MGHRA, CDR2 YSYEKL. The CDR3 covers 15 residues. CDR3 protein: CASSPTAGYNQPQHF. CDR3 sequence (DNA): TGCGCCAGCTCCCCCACGGCGGGGTACAATCAGCCCCAGCATTTT.